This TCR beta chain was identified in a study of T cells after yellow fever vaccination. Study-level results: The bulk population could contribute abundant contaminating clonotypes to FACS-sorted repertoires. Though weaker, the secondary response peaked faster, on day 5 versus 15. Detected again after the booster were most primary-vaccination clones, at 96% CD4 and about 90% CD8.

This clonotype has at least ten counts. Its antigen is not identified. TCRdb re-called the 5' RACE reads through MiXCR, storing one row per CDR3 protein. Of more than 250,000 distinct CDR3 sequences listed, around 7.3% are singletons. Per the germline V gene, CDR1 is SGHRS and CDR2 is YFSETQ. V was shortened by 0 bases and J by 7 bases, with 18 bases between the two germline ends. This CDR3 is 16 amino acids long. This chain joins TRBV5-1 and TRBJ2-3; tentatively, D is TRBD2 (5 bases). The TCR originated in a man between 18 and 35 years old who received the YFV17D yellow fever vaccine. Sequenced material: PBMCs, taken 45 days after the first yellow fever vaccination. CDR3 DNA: TGCGCCAGCAGCTTGGGGAGCCGGGGTCCCGGGCATACGCAGTATTTT. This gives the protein CASSLGSRGPGHTQYF.